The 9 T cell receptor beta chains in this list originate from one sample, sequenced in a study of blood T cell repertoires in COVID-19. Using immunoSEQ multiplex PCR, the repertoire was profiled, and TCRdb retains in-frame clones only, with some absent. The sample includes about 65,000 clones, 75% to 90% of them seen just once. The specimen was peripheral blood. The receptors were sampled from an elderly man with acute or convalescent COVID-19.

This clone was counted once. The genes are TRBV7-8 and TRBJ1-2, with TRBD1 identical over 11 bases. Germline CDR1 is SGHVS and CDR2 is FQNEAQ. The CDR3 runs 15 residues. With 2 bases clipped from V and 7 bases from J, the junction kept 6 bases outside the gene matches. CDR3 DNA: TGTGCCAGCAGCTTATCTGGACAGGGGGCTGGTGGCTACACCTTC. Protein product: CASSLSGQGAGGYTF.

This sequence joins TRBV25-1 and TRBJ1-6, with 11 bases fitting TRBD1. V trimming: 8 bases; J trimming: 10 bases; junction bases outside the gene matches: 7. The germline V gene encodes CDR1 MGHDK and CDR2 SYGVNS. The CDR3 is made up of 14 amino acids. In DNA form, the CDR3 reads TGTGCCAGCGGGGGACAGGGGGTTTGGTCACCCCTCCACTTT. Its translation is CASGGQGVWSPLHF.

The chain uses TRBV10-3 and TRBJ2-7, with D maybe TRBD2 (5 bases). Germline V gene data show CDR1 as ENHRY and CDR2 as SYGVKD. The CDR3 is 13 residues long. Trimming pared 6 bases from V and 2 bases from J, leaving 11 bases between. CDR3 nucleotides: TGTGCCATCAGCGGGGTCTCGACCTACGAGCAGTACTTC. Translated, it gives CAISGVSTYEQYF.

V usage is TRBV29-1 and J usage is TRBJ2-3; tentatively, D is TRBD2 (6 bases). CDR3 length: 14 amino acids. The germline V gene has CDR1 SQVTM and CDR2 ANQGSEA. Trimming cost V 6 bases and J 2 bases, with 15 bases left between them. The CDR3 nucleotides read TGCAGCGTACCTAGCGATCTTTTCACAGATACGCAGTATTTT. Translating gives CSVPSDLFTDTQYF.

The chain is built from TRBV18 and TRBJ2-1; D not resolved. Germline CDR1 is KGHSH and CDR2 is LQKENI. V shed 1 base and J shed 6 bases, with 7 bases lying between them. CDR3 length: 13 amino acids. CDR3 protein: CASSPRNINEQFF. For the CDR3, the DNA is TGTGCCAGCTCACCACGAAACATCAATGAGCAGTTCTTC.

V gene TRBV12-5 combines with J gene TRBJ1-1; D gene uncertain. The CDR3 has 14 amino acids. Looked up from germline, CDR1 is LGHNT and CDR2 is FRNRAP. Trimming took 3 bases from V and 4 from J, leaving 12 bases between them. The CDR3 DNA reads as TGTGCTAGTGGTTTCGCCGGTCCGAGCACTGAAGCTTTCTTT. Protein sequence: CASGFAGPSTEAFF.

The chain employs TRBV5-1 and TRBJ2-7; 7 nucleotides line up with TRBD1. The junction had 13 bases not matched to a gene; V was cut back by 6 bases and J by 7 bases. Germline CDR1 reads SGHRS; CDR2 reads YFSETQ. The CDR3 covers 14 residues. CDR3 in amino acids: CASKGQQGLGEQYF. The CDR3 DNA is TGCGCCAGCAAGGGCCAACAGGGGCTAGGTGAGCAGTACTTC.

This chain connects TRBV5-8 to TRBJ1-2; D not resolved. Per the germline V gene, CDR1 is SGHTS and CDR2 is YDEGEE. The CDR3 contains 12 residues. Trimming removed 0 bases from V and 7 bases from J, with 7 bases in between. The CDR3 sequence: CASSLVGGGYTF. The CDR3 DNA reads TGTGCCAGCAGCTTGGTGGGAGGTGGCTACACCTTC.

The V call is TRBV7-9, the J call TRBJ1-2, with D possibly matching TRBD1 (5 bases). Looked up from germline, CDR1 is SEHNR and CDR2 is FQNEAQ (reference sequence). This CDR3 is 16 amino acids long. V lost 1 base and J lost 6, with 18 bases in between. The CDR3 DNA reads TGTGCCAGCAGCTTAGGGGGACTGTCCGTCCCCGATGGCTACACCTTC. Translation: CASSLGGLSVPDGYTF.